This TCR beta chain was profiled in a study of blood T cell repertoires in COVID-19. Study at large: The United States, Italy and Spain were the sources of the acute and convalescent COVID-19 samples. T cells, B-cell-depleted T cells, or PBMCs supplied cDNA or gDNA.

CDR1 is SGHKS, CDR2 YYEKEE, per germline (reference sequence). This CDR3 has 15 amino acids. The V gene lost 4 bases and the J gene lost 5 bases, with 18 bases spanning the gap. This clone occurred once. Original analysis: It was from reference gene primer amplification that nucleated cell counts were estimated. Here immunoSEQ multiplex PCR was the method, and the copy in TCRdb shows in-frame clones only, minus some. The V and J calls and the clone size are those of that table, but D and trimming were determined from the DNA. The table records 20,000 to 30,000 clones, 85% to 90% of them present only once.

The V and J genes are TRBV5-5 and TRBJ2-5, with D possibly being TRBD2 (7 bases). This receptor was identified in a human donor with active COVID-19. The donor label of this sample is uncertain. The sample comprised peripheral blood. CDR3 DNA: TGTGCCAGCAGCGCCCCGGGGGGCCGGGGGGAGACCCAGTACTTC. Translated, it gives CASSAPGGRGETQYF.